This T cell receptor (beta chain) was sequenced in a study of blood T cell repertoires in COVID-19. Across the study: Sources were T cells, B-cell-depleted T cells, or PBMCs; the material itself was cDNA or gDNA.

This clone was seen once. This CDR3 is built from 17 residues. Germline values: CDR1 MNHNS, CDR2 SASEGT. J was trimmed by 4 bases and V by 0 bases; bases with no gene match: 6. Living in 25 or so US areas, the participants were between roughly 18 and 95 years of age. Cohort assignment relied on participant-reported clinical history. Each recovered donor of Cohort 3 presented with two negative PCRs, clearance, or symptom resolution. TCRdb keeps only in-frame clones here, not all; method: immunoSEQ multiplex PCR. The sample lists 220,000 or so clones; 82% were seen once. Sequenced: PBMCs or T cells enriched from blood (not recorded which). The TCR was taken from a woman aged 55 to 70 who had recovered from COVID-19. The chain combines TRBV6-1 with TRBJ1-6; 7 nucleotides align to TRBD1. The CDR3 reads CASSEAPGGIYNSPLHF. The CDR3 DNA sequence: TGTGCCAGCAGTGAAGCCCCAGGGGGGATTTATAATTCACCCCTCCACTTT.